This T cell receptor (beta chain) is drawn from a study of PD-L1 blockade in urothelial cancer. About the research overall: Atezolizumab, begun by patients in the mid-2010s, was given at 1,200 mg intravenously every 3 weeks. About 85% of the roughly 30 patients comprised males who had bladder-origin urothelial cancer. Each blood sample yielded a median of approximately 140,000 T cells.

Notes on this clone: Antigen: not known.

V lost 9 bases, J lost 4 bases, and 13 bases stayed unmatched. Germline V lookup: CDR1 SNHLY, CDR2 FYNNEI. This CDR3 spans 16 amino acids. This table comes from immunoSEQ multiplex PCR, and its TCRdb copy is limited to in-frame clones, with some not included. The sample contains some 100,000 clones, over 80% of which appear only once. Study outcomes and limitations: Tumor-linked clones in blood grew more by 3 weeks in durable-benefit patients.

This sequence originates from a woman of 80 years or more with urothelial cancer. The chain joins TRBV2 to TRBJ2-3, with 10 bases lining up with TRBD2. The sample consisted of PBMCs, taken around atezolizumab (anti-PD-L1) treatment. In nucleotides, the CDR3 is TGTGCCAGACAACATGATCTAGCGGGAGTGTCAGATACGCAGTATTTT. Its translation is CARQHDLAGVSDTQYF.